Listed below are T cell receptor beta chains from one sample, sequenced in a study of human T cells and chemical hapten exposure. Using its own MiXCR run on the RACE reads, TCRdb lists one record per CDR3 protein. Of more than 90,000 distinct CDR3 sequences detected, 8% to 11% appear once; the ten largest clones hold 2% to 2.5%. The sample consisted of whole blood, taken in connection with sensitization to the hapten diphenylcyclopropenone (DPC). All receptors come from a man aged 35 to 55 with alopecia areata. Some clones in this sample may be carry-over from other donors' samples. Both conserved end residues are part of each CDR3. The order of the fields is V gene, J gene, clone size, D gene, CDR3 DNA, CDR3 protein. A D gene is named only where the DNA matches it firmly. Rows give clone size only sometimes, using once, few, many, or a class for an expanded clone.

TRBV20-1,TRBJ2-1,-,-,TGCAGTGCTAGAGTCCCGGGGCGAAGCCCGGAGCAGTTCTTC,CSARVPGRSPEQFF
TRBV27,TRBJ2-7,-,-,TGTGCCAGCAGAAGCGAACAGGGAGTCCCCTACGAGCAGTACTTC,CASRSEQGVPYEQYF
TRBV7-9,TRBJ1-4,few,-,TGTGCCAGCAGCCCCCGGTGGGGTGAAAAACTGTTTTTT,CASSPRWGEKLFF
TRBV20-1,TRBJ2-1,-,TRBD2,TGCAGTGCAAACTTGTGGCTAGCGGGAGATGAGCAGTTCTTC,CSANLWLAGDEQFF
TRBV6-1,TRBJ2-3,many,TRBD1,TGTGCCAGCAGTGAAGTTGTTGGGACAGGGGGCAAGGATACGCAGTATTTT,CASSEVVGTGGKDTQYF
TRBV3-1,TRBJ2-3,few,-,TGTGCCAGCAGCCCCACTCACCCCACAGATACGCAGTATTTT,CASSPTHPTDTQYF
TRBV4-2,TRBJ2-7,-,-,TGTGCCAGCAGCCAGGGGGCCAATCCAGGGGACTCCTACGAGCAGTACTTC,CASSQGANPGDSYEQYF
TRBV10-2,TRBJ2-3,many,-,TGCGCCAGCAGAGGTACAGATACGCAGTATTTT,CASRGTDTQYF
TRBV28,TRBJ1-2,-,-,TGTGCCAGCAGTTTAGGTTCTGCCTATGGCGACACCTTT,CASSLGSAYGDTF
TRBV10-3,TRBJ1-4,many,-,TGTGCCATCAGTGAGATTGGGACTACTTTTGTAGATGAAAAACTGTTTTTT,CAISEIGTTFVDEKLFF
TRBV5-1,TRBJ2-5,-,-,TGCGCCAGCAGTTCGGGGCAGGGGCAAGAGACCCAGTACTTC,CASSSGQGQETQYF
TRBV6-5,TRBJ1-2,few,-,TGTGCCAGCAGTTACTCGTTGGGGGTCGCTAACTATGGCTACACCTTC,CASSYSLGVANYGYTF
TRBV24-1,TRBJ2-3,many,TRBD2,TGTGCCACCGGACTAGCGGGACCCACAGATACGCAGTATTTT,CATGLAGPTDTQYF
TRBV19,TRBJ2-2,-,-,TGTGCCAGTAGTAGTGAAGCCGGGGAGCTGTTTTTT,CASSSEAGELFF
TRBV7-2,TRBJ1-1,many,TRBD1,TGTGCCAGCAGCTTAAACAGGGGGAGGATCTCTGAAGCTTTCTTT,CASSLNRGRISEAFF
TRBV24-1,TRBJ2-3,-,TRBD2,TGTGCCACCAGTCTCGGACTAGCGGGGAAGGTAGATACGCAGTATTTT,CATSLGLAGKVDTQYF
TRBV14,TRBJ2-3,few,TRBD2,TGTGCCAGCAGCCCAAGGACTAGAACAGATACGCAGTATTTT,CASSPRTRTDTQYF
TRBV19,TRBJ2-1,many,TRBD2,TGTGCCAGTAGTATGGACCTAGCGGGAGTTCAGTCTGAGCAGTTCTTC,CASSMDLAGVQSEQFF
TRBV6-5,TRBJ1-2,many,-,TGTGCCAGCAGTTACTATTCCGGTAACTATGGCTACACCTTC,CASSYYSGNYGYTF
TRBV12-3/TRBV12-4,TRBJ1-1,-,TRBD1,TGTGCCAGCAGTAAGGGGGCGGTCACTGAAGCTTTCTTT,CASSKGAVTEAFF
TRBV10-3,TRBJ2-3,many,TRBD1,TGTGCCATCAGGGGACAGGGCGGCACAGATACGCAGTATTTT,CAIRGQGGTDTQYF
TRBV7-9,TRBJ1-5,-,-,TGTGCCAGCAGCCCGCCCGAAGGGGGCAATCAGCCCCAGCATTTT,CASSPPEGGNQPQHF
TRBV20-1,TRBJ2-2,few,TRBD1,TGCAGTGCCCAAGACGACAGGGTAACCGGGGAGCTGTTTTTT,CSAQDDRVTGELFF
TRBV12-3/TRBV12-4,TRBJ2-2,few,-,TGTGCCAGCACCTCCCGGTTTGAGTTCAAGGCCGGGGAGCTGTTTTTT,CASTSRFEFKAGELFF
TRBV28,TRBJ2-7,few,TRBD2,TGTGCCAGCAGCTCAGCGGGAGGGCCGGGGGAGCAGTACTTC,CASSSAGGPGEQYF
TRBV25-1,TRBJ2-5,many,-,TGTGCCAGCAGTGAAACGACAGGGAGGGGAGAGACCCAGTACTTC,CASSETTGRGETQYF
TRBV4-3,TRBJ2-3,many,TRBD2,TGCGCCAGCAGCCAAGATGGAGCGGGGACAGCTTCTAGCGGGAAGTGGAATACGCAGTATTTT,CASSQDGAGTASSGKWNTQYF
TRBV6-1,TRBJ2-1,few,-,TGTGCCAGCAGTGAATCGGGGGTTAGGAATGAGCAGTTCTTC,CASSESGVRNEQFF
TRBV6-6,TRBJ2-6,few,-,TGTGCCAGCAGCCTTGGCGGGATCGGTAACGTCCTGACTTTC,CASSLGGIGNVLTF
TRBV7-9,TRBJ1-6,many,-,TGTGCCGGCCGACTCAGCAATTCACCCCTCCACTTT,CAGRLSNSPLHF
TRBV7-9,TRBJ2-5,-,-,TGTGCCAGCAGCTTAAGTGGGACCCGAGAGACCCAGTACTTC,CASSLSGTRETQYF
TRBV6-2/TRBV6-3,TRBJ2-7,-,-,TGTGCCAGCAGCCTCGGGACGGAAGAGCAGTACTTC,CASSLGTEEQYF
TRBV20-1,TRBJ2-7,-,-,TGCAGTGCCTATGACCCTTCCACGAGCTACGAGCAGTACTTC,CSAYDPSTSYEQYF
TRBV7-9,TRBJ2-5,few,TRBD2,TGTGCCAGCAGTCGACCGGGACTAGCAGGAGAGACCCAGTACTTC,CASSRPGLAGETQYF
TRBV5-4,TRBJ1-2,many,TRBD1,TGTGCCAGCAGCTTACAGGGGAACTATGGCTACACCTTC,CASSLQGNYGYTF
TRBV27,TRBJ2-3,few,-,TGTGCAGTAGCAGTGGGTCCAGGGGTCGGCGGAGATACGCAGTATTTT,CAVAVGPGVGGDTQYF